This T cell receptor beta chain was sequenced during a study of blood T cell repertoires in COVID-19. Study context: PBMCs, B-cell-depleted T cells, or T cells were the source of the cDNA or gDNA that made up the material.

The germline V gene has CDR1 SGDLS and CDR2 YYNGEE. CDR3 size: 19 residues. The V gene end was trimmed by 0 bases and the J gene end by 0 bases; junction bases not matched to a gene: 9. The repertoire was sequenced with immunoSEQ multiplex PCR; TCRdb's copy has only in-frame clones and lacks some. Of around 290,000 clones in the sample, 85% to 90% were seen once. What was sequenced was peripheral blood. This receptor was identified in a middle-aged man with acute or convalescent COVID-19. The genes are TRBV9 and TRBJ2-3; the match to TRBD2 covers 11 bases. The CDR3 reads CASSVAASGRPTSTDTQYF. The CDR3 bases are TGTGCCAGCAGCGTAGCGGCTAGCGGGAGGCCCACTAGCACAGATACGCAGTATTTT.